The following is a TCR beta chain sequence with its context. This sample stems from a study of technical replicates of blood from a few donors. Method: immunoSEQ multiplex PCR; TCRdb's copy keeps in-frame clones and lacks some. The sample has roughly 56,000 clones; around 87% are singletons. The CDR3 sequence is 14 residues long. Trimming pared 0 bases from V and 2 bases from J, leaving 8 bases between. The V gene's germline CDR1 is SGDLS and CDR2 YYNGEE. The origin of this receptor is a human donor in good health. Some clones in this sample may be carry-over from other donors' samples. The sample was PBMCs. The V and J genes are TRBV9 and TRBJ1-1, with a possible D match to TRBD1 (5 bases). CDR3 region: CASSVVGLNTEAFF. The CDR3 DNA is TGTGCCAGCAGCGTAGTGGGACTCAACACTGAAGCTTTCTTT.